This TCR beta chain was identified in a study of blood T cell repertoires in COVID-19. Across the study: Material from acute and convalescent COVID-19 was sourced from the United States, Italy and Spain. Sample material is recorded as cDNA or gDNA derived from T cells, B-cell-depleted T cells, or PBMCs.

Original processing notes: It was from reference gene primer amplification that nucleated cell counts were estimated. Sequencing used immunoSEQ multiplex PCR; TCRdb keeps in-frame clones, though not all of them. For V, J and clone size, that table is used; D and trimming come from the DNA. Counted here are tens of thousands of clones, 85% to 95% occurring once; the ten biggest clones make up under 5%. The CDR3 runs to 14 residues. Germline CDR1 and CDR2: KGHSH and LQKENI. V lost 1 base and J 5 bases, leaving 9 bases between the germline ends. The V call is TRBV18, the J call TRBJ2-1; weak D call: TRBD1 (5 bases). The sample comprised peripheral blood. The receptor was isolated from a woman aged 50 to 60 in a cohort sampled during active COVID-19. Written as DNA, the CDR3 is TGTGCCAGCTCACCACAGGCAGGGAACAATGAGCAGTTCTTC. Residues: CASSPQAGNNEQFF.